The next 27 T cell receptor beta chains were all read from a single sample in a study of blood T cell repertoires in COVID-19. Measured with immunoSEQ multiplex PCR; TCRdb has only the in-frame clones, and not every one. Counted here are some 48,000 clones, approximately 93% occurring once; the ten biggest clones make up roughly 0.99%. The sequenced sample consisted of peripheral blood. These receptors were collected from a man aged 60-69 years with COVID-19, enrolled during active disease.

The V gene is TRBV5-8, the J gene TRBJ1-1; maybe TRBD1 (6 bases). Trimming cost V 1 base and J 5 bases, with 24 bases left between them. The CDR3 length is 18 residues. Germline CDR1 SGHTS, CDR2 YDEGEE. The CDR3 loop is CASSLSAPVGAGLTEAFF. CDR3 DNA sequence: TGTGCCAGCAGCTTGAGTGCCCCAGTGGGGGCTGGGTTGACTGAAGCTTTCTTT.

CDR3: CASTPVRVPGGNEQFF. The CDR3 bases are TGTGCCAGCACCCCCGTCCGGGTTCCGGGAGGCAATGAGCAGTTCTTC. This chain joins TRBV28 and TRBJ2-1, with 7 bases identical to TRBD2. From germline, CDR1 is MDHEN and CDR2 SYDVKM. CDR3 length: 16 residues. V dropped 7 bases and J dropped 6; count of bases not matched to a gene: 15.

This chain uses TRBV6-5 with TRBJ2-2; a weak D match, TRBD2 (5 bases). The germline V and J ends were trimmed by 3 bases and 5 bases, with 13 bases remaining between them. CDR1 and CDR2 from the germline V gene are MNHEY and SVGAGI. The length of the CDR3 is 15 residues. CDR3 amino acids: CASSYGRSQTGELFF. The DNA of the CDR3 is TGTGCCAGCAGTTATGGGAGAAGCCAAACCGGGGAGCTGTTTTTT.

The chain is built from TRBV6-5 and TRBJ1-1; the D is unclear. V was pared by 8 bases and J by 11 bases, with 15 bases between. The germline V gene has CDR1 MNHEY and CDR2 SVGAGI. The CDR3 is made up of 11 amino acids. The CDR3 loop reads CASGKEGRAFF. In DNA, the CDR3 is TGTGCCAGCGGAAAGGAGGGTAGGGCTTTCTTT.

The chain uses TRBV9 and TRBJ2-1, with TRBD2 as a possible D gene (6 bases). V was pared by 0 bases and J by 5 bases, with 9 bases between. Per the germline V gene, CDR1 is SGDLS and CDR2 is YYNGEE. The CDR3 spans 14 residues. The CDR3 sequence: CASSVAGDDNEQFF. Here the CDR3 DNA reads TGTGCCAGCAGCGTAGCGGGAGACGACAATGAGCAGTTCTTC.

The CDR3 DNA follows: TGTGCCAGCAGCCAAGTGAGCATCCAGGCTCCTAACTCCTACGAGCAGTACTTC. Amino acid sequence: CASSQVSIQAPNSYEQYF. V usage is TRBV3-1 (or the pseudogene TRBV3-2) and J usage is TRBJ2-7; no clear D gene. Trimming pared 1 base from V and 0 bases from J, leaving 19 bases between. Germline V gene lookup returns CDR1 LGHDT and CDR2 YNNKEL (reference sequence). The length of the CDR3 is 18 residues.

The chain combines TRBV30 with TRBJ1-1, with 7 bases that match TRBD1. The CDR3 covers 13 residues. CDR1 is GTSNPN and CDR2 is SVGIG in the germline V gene (reference sequence). The ends lost 6 bases at V and 1 base at J; junction bases unmatched: 5. The CDR3 loop reads CACSRGRNTEAFF. The CDR3, as DNA: TGTGCCTGTTCCAGGGGGAGGAACACTGAAGCTTTCTTT.

The rearrangement uses TRBV25-1 and TRBJ2-1; 7 bases fit TRBD1. J was trimmed by 7 bases and V by 6 bases; bases with no gene match: 12. CDR1 MGHDK and CDR2 SYGVNS come from the germline V gene. This CDR3 has 15 amino acids. The CDR3 region is CASRRGGAASNEQFF. As DNA, the CDR3 is TGTGCCAGCAGGCGAGGGGGCGCTGCGTCGAATGAGCAGTTCTTC.

The rearrangement joins TRBV2 to TRBJ2-5; the match to TRBD2 covers 7 bases. CDR3 length: 19 amino acids. Germline V lookup: CDR1 SNHLY, CDR2 FYNNEI. V was clipped by 6 bases and J by 4 bases; unmatched bases: 23. CDR3 residues: CASREQDGLDYIGRETQYF. The CDR3 DNA follows: TGTGCCAGCAGGGAACAGGACGGACTAGACTATATTGGTAGAGAGACCCAGTACTTC.

This chain uses TRBV9 with TRBJ1-1; no firm D call. This CDR3 has 15 residues. V gave up 0 bases and J gave up 7 bases, with 16 bases separating them. Germline loops: CDR1 SGDLS, CDR2 YYNGEE. The CDR3 sequence: CASSVDMRGSGEAFF. DNA for the CDR3: TGTGCCAGCAGCGTAGATATGCGAGGGTCCGGTGAAGCTTTCTTT.

The chain employs TRBV28 and TRBJ1-2; D uncertain. V was trimmed by 2 bases and J by 4 bases, leaving 8 bases between them. Germline V CDR1 and CDR2: MDHEN, SYDVKM. The CDR3 has 13 amino acids. DNA for the CDR3: TGTGCCAGCAGTTTAGGAGGGCCCTATGGCTACACCTTC. Protein sequence: CASSLGGPYGYTF.

This clone appeared a single time. The chain is built from TRBV6-5 and TRBJ2-7; tentatively, D is TRBD2 (6 bases). Germline-derived CDR1 and CDR2 are MNHEY and SVGAGI. The CDR3 is 12 amino acids. Trimming left V 0 bases short and J 6 bases short, with 6 bases between. The CDR3 is CASSYSGGEQYF. The CDR3 DNA follows: TGTGCCAGCAGTTACTCGGGGGGCGAGCAGTACTTC.

The chain employs TRBV7-3 and TRBJ2-2; D is possibly TRBD1 (5 bases). The CDR3 is 13 residues long. The ends were cut back, 0 bases at V and 6 bases at J, with 5 bases in the middle. CDR1 SGHTA and CDR2 FQGTGA come from the germline V gene. The CDR3 reads CASSLTGPGELFF. In nucleotides, the CDR3 is TGTGCCAGCAGCTTAACGGGGCCCGGGGAGCTGTTTTTT.

This clone was seen a single time. This chain uses TRBV18 with TRBJ1-2; tentatively, D is TRBD1 (5 bases). V was cut by 3 bases and J by 5 bases, with 13 bases left in between. The germline V gene has CDR1 KGHSH and CDR2 LQKENI. The CDR3 runs 14 residues. The CDR3 DNA follows: TGTGCCAGCTCACCCTGGGGCGCAGAGTATGGCTACACCTTC. Translated, it gives CASSPWGAEYGYTF. Variable domain in full (rest from reference TRBV18 and TRBJ1-2): NAGVMQNPRHLVRRRGQEARLRCSPMKGHSHVYWYRQLPEEGLKFMVYLQKENIIDESGMPKERFSAEFPKEGPSILRIQQVVRGDSAAYFCASSPWGAEYGYTFGSGTRLTVV.

The rearrangement joins TRBV9 to TRBJ2-7, with 9 bases identical to TRBD2. Germline V gene lookup returns CDR1 SGDLS and CDR2 YYNGEE. The trim removed 3 bases at V and 0 bases at J, leaving 10 bases unmatched. The CDR3 has 17 amino acids. DNA for the CDR3: TGTGCCAGCAGCGGGGGCGGGGGGGCCTTTAGCTCCTACGAGCAGTACTTC. Its protein product is CASSGGGGAFSSYEQYF.

The gene calls are TRBV10-1 and TRBJ2-2, with a tentative D call TRBD2 (5 bases). The germline V and J ends were trimmed by 7 bases and 7 bases, with 7 bases remaining between them. This CDR3 spans 11 amino acids. Looked up from germline, CDR1 is WNHNN and CDR2 is SYGVQD (reference sequence). DNA for the CDR3: TGCGCCAGCACTAGCAGCGGGGAGCTGTTTTTT. This codes for CASTSSGELFF.

The rearrangement links TRBV2 to TRBJ1-3, with D unresolved. The V gene's germline CDR1 is SNHLY and CDR2 FYNNEI. V gave up 5 bases and J gave up 1 base, with 12 bases separating them. The CDR3 runs 15 residues. CDR3 in DNA: TGTGCCAGCAGTTTAGATGAGGTATCTGGAAACACCATATATTTT. Amino acids: CASSLDEVSGNTIYF.

The J gene is TRBJ2-1, the V gene TRBV28; D perhaps matches TRBD1 (6 bases). Trimming removed 4 bases at V and 2 bases at J, with 15 bases between. CDR1 and CDR2 from the germline V gene are MDHEN and SYDVKM. CDR3 length equals 16 residues. The CDR3 nucleotides read TGTGCCAGCAGTTCAGCTGCCGCAGGGGCCTACAATGAGCAGTTCTTC. Amino acid sequence: CASSSAAAGAYNEQFF.

The chain joins TRBV7-9 to TRBJ1-2; the D is unclear. Per germline, CDR1 SEHNR and CDR2 FQNEAQ (reference sequence). The CDR3 spans 15 residues. V lost 1 base, J lost 3 bases, and 12 bases lay in between. For the CDR3, the DNA is TGTGCCAGCAGCTTAGAAAGGACGGGATACTATGGCTACACCTTC. Translating gives CASSLERTGYYGYTF.

The chain employs TRBV5-4 and TRBJ2-7; 11 nucleotides align to TRBD1. After removal of 4 bases from V and 3 bases from J, the junction contained 6 bases not matched to a gene. CDR1 SGHNT and CDR2 YYREEE come from the germline V gene (reference sequence). The CDR3 length is 15 residues. CDR3 protein: CASSLGTGGIYEQYF. DNA of the CDR3: TGTGCCAGCAGCCTCGGGACAGGGGGTATCTACGAGCAGTACTTC.

The chain links TRBV7-9 to TRBJ1-6, with TRBD1 matching over 9 bases. V lost 5 bases to trimming and J lost 7 bases; unmatched junction nucleotides: 6. The CDR3 covers 15 residues. Looked up from germline, CDR1 is SEHNR and CDR2 is FQNEAQ (reference sequence). The CDR3 bases are TGTGCCAGCAGCGCCGGGGACAGGGCAAATTCACCCCTCCACTTT. Translated: CASSAGDRANSPLHF. The variable domain in full, completed from reference TRBV7-9 and TRBJ1-6, reads DTGVSQNPRHKITKRGQNVTFRCDPISEHNRLYWYRQTLGQGPEFLTYFQNEAQLEKSRLLSDRFSAERPKGSFSTLEIQRTEQGDSAMYLCASSAGDRANSPLHFGNGTRLTVT.

The chain uses TRBV3-1 (or the pseudogene TRBV3-2) and TRBJ1-3, with 7 positions matching TRBD1. Germline loops: CDR1 LGHDT, CDR2 YNNKEL (reference sequence). V lost 3 bases and J lost 0; bases outside the gene matches: 11. The CDR3 is 18 residues long. Here the CDR3 reads CASSHVRQGPYSGNTIYF. The CDR3 nucleotides read TGTGCCAGCAGCCATGTAAGACAGGGCCCCTACTCTGGAAACACCATATATTTT.

This chain connects TRBV27 to TRBJ1-2, with 10 bases matching TRBD1. V shed 2 bases, J shed 13 bases, and the junction held 7 bases outside the gene matches. The V gene's germline CDR1 is MNHEY and CDR2 SMNVEV (reference sequence). The CDR3 spans 13 residues. Here the CDR3 reads CASSLDGTGAGTF. The CDR3 region has the DNA TGTGCCAGCAGTTTAGATGGGACAGGGGCCGGCACCTTC.

This clone appeared a single time. The chain couples TRBV29-1 to TRBJ2-7; 7 bases fit TRBD2. Germline V lookup: CDR1 SQVTM, CDR2 ANQGSEA. With V trimmed by 1 base and J by 9 bases, 12 bases remained unmatched. The CDR3 is made up of 14 amino acids. DNA for the CDR3: TGCAGCGTTGAAGTAGTCCCCGACGGGGGGACGCAGTACTTC. It is translated as CSVEVVPDGGTQYF.

V is TRBV2 and J is TRBJ2-5; 8 bases align to TRBD1. V lost 10 bases to trimming and J lost 14 bases; unmatched junction nucleotides: 12. This CDR3 is built from 11 residues. Per germline, CDR1 SNHLY and CDR2 FYNNEI. The CDR3 reads CAKEAGTGGYF. The CDR3 nucleotides are TGTGCCAAGGAGGCGGGGACAGGAGGTTACTTC.

The chain employs TRBV3-1 (or the pseudogene TRBV3-2) and TRBJ2-1; 8 bases line up with TRBD2. Germline CDR1 is LGHDT and CDR2 is YNNKEL (reference sequence). The CDR3 is 16 residues long. Trimming removed 0 bases from V and 6 bases from J; junction bases left unmatched: 7. The DNA for the CDR3 is TGTGCCAGCAGCCAAGAAGGAGCGGGAGACATCAATGAGCAGTTCTTC. Its translation: CASSQEGAGDINEQFF.

The rearrangement uses TRBV4-1 and TRBJ2-1, with 9 bases aligning to TRBD2. The CDR3 length is 17 residues. Germline V CDR1 and CDR2: MGHRA, YSYEKL. Losses at the gene ends were 4 bases for V and 7 bases for J; bases not matched to a gene: 14. CDR3 bases: TGCGCCAGCAGCCGAAGAAGTAGCGGGAGCCTGGGGAATGAGCAGTTCTTC. Residues: CASSRRSSGSLGNEQFF.